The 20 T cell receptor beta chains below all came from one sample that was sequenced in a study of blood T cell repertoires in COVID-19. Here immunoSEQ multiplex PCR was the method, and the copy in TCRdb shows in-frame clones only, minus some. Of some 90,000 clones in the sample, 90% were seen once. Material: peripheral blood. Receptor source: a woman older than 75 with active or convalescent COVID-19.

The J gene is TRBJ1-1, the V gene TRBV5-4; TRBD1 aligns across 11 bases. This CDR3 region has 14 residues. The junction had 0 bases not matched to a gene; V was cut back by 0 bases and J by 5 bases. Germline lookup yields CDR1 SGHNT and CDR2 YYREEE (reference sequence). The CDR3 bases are TGTGCCAGCAGCTTGGGGGACAGGGGGACTGAAGCTTTCTTT. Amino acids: CASSLGDRGTEAFF.

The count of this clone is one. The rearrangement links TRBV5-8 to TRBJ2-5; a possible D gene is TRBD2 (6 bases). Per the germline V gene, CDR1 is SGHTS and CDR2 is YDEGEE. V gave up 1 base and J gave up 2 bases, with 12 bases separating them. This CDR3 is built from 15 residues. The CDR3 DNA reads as TGTGCCAGCAGCTTGCAGCTAGCGAGGCAAGAGACCCAGTACTTC. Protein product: CASSLQLARQETQYF. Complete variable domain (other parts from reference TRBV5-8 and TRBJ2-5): EAGVTQSPTHLIKTRGQQATLRCSPISGHTSVYWYQQALGLGLQFLLWYDEGEERNRGNFPPRFSGRQFPNYSSELNVNALELEDSALYLCASSLQLARQETQYFGPGTRLLVL.

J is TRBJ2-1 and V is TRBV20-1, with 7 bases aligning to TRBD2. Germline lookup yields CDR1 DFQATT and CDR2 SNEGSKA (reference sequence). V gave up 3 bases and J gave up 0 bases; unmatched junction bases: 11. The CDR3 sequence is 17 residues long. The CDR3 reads CSASHSGKPLSYNEQFF. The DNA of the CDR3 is TGCAGTGCTAGTCACAGCGGGAAGCCCCTCTCCTACAATGAGCAGTTCTTC.

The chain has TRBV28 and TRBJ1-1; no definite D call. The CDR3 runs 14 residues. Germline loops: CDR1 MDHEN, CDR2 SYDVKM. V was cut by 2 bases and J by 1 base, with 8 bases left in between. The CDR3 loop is CASSLPLRNTEAFF. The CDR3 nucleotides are TGTGCCAGCAGTTTACCTCTCAGGAACACTGAAGCTTTCTTT.

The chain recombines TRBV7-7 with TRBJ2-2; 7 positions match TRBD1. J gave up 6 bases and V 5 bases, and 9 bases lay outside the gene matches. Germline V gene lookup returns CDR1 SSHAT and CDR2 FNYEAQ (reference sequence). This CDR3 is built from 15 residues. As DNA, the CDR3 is TGTGCCAGCAGCATGGCACAGGGGTACCCCGGGGAGCTGTTTTTT. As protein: CASSMAQGYPGELFF.

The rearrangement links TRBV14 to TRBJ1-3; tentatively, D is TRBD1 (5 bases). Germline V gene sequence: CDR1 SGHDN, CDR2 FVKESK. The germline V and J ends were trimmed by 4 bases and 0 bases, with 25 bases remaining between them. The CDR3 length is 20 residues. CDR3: CASSPAVGRGRDGSGNTIYF. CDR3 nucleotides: TGTGCCAGCAGCCCTGCCGTGGGGAGGGGAAGAGACGGCTCTGGAAACACCATATATTTT.

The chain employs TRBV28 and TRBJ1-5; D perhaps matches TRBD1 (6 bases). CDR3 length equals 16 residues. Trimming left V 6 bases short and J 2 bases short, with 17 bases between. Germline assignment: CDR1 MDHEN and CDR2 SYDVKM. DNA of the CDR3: TGTGCCAGCAGCTGGGGAACAGGGTCGGGCAATCAGCCCCAGCATTTT. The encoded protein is CASSWGTGSGNQPQHF.

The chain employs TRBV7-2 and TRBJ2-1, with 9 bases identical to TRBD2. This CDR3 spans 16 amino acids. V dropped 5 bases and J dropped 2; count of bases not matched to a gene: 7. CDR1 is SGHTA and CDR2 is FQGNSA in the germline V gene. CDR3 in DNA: TGTGCCAGCAGCCGTAGCGGGAGTCTAGCCTACAATGAGCAGTTCTTC. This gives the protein CASSRSGSLAYNEQFF. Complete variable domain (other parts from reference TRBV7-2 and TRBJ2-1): GAGVSQSPSNKVTEKGKDVELRCDPISGHTALYWYRQSLGQGLEFLIYFQGNSAPDKSGLPSDRFSAERTGGSVSTLTIQRTQQEDSAVYLCASSRSGSLAYNEQFFGPGTRLTVL.

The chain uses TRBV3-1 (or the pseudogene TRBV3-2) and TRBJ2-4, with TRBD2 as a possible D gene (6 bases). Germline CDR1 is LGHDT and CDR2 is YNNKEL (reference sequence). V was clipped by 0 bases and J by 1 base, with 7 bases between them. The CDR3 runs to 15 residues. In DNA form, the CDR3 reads TGTGCCAGCAGCCAAGAGGAGGGGGCCAAAAACATTCAGTACTTC. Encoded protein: CASSQEEGAKNIQYF.

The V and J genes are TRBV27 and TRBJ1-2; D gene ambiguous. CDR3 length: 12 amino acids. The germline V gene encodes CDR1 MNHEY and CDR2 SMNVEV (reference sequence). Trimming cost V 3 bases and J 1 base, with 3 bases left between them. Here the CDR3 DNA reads TGTGCCAGCAGTTTCGTTAACTATGGCTACACCTTC. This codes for CASSFVNYGYTF.

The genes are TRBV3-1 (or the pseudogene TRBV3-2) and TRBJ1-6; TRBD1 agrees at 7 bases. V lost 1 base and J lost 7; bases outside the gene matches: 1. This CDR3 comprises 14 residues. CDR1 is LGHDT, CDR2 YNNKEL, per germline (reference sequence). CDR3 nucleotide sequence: TGTGCCAGCAGCCAAGCCAGGGGGAATTCACCCCTCCACTTT. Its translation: CASSQARGNSPLHF.

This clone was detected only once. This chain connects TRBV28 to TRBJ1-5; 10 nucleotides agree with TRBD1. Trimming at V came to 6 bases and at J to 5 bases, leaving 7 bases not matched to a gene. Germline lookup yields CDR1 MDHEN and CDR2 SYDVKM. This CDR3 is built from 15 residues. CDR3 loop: CASRTPGQGYQPQHF. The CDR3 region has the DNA TGTGCCAGCAGGACTCCGGGACAGGGGTATCAGCCCCAGCATTTT.

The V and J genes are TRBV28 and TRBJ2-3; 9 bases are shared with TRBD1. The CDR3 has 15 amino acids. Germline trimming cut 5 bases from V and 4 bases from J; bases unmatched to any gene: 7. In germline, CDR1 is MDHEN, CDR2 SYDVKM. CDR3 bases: TGTGCCAGCAGTAAGGACAGGGGTGGCGCAGATACGCAGTATTTT. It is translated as CASSKDRGGADTQYF.

The CDR3 reads CASSLSDEKLFF. The CDR3 DNA is TGTGCCAGCAGTTTATCGGATGAAAAACTGTTTTTT. This chain links TRBV28 with TRBJ1-4; D gene unclear. Germline loops: CDR1 MDHEN, CDR2 SYDVKM. This CDR3 has 12 amino acids. The V and J ends lost 1 base and 6 bases respectively, with 3 bases between them.

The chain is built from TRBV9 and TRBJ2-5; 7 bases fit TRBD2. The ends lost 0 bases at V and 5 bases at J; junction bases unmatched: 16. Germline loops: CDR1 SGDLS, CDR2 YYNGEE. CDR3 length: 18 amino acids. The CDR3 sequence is CASSVVPFGREFQETQYF. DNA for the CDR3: TGTGCCAGCAGCGTAGTCCCCTTCGGGCGGGAGTTTCAGGAGACCCAGTACTTC.

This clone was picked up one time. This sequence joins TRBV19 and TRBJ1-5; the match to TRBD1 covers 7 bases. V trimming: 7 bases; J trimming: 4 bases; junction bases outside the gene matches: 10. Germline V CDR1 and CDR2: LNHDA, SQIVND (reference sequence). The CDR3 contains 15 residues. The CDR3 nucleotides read TGTGCCAGTAAGGACGACAGGGTCGGAAATCAGCCCCAGCATTTT. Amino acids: CASKDDRVGNQPQHF.

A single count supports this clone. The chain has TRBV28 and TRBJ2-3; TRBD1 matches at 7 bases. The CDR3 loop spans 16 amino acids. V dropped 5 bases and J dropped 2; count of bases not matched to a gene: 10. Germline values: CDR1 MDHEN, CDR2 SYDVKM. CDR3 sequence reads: CASSPHRGSPTDTQYF. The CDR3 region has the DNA TGTGCCAGCAGTCCCCACAGGGGATCCCCCACAGATACGCAGTATTTT.

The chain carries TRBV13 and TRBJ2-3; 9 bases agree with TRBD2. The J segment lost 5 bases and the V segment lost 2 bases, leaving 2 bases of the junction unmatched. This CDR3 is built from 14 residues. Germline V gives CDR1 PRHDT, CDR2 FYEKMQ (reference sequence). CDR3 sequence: CASSLRLAVDTQYF. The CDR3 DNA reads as TGTGCCAGCAGCTTAAGACTAGCGGTAGATACGCAGTATTTT.

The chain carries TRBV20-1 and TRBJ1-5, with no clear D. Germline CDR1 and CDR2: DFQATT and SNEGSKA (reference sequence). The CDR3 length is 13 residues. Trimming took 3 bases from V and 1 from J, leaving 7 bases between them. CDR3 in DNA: TGCAGTGCTAGTCAAGAGAGCAATCAGCCCCAGCATTTT. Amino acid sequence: CSASQESNQPQHF.

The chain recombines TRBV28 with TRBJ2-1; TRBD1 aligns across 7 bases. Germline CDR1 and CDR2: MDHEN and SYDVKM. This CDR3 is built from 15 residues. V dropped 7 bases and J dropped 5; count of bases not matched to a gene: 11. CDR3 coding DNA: TGTGCCAGCACCCCCTCCGGGACAGACGACAATGAGCAGTTCTTC. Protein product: CASTPSGTDDNEQFF. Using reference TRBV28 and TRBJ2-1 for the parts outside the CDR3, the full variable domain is DVKVTQSSRYLVKRTGEKVFLECVQDMDHENMFWYRQDPGLGLRLIYFSYDVKMKEKGDIPEGYSVSREKKERFSLILESASTNQTSMYLCASTPSGTDDNEQFFGPGTRLTVL.